This T cell receptor beta chain was obtained from a study of blood T cell repertoires in COVID-19. The repertoire was sequenced with immunoSEQ multiplex PCR; TCRdb's copy has only in-frame clones and lacks some. The sample gives around 70,000 clones, approximately 80% of which show up once; around 4.8% is in the top ten. V lost 5 bases, J lost 2 bases, and 11 bases lay in between. The CDR3 contains 14 residues. Per germline, CDR1 LNHDA and CDR2 SQIVND (reference sequence). The sequence derives from an elderly woman with active or convalescent COVID-19. Input material: peripheral blood. The chain is built from TRBV19 and TRBJ2-3; no clear D gene. The CDR3 region has the DNA TGTGCCAGTAGTGTGAGTAAATACACAGATACGCAGTATTTT. Its protein product is CASSVSKYTDTQYF.